This TCR beta chain derives from a study of regulatory T cells in long-lasting Graves disease. As to time point: newly diagnosed GD, antithyroid drugs for less than 3 months. RNA extracted from PBMCs served as the sequencing template. A few counts support this clonotype. The trim removed 10 bases at V and 2 bases at J, leaving 9 bases unmatched. Germline CDR1 reads ENHRY; CDR2 reads SYGVKD. The CDR3 length is 17 residues. Assembly of TCR beta libraries relied on iRepertoire HTBI primers together with Arm-PCR of CDR3 regions. In TCRdb, the multiplex PCR reads were re-called with MiXCR into one record per CDR3 protein. The sample lists about 620,000 distinct CDR3 sequences, 15% to 20% occurring once. A further study also used this sample, focusing on T cells in Graves' hyperthyroidism and ophthalmopathy.

The source is a woman in her thirties with Graves disease. The sequencing used peripheral blood mononuclear cells (PBMCs), collected at new diagnosis, from a patient treated with antithyroid drugs. The chain couples TRBV10-3 to TRBJ2-1; 15 bases fit TRBD2. In nucleotides, the CDR3 is TGTGCCACCTCGCCGGGACTAGCGGGAGGACCCTACAATGAGCAGTTCTTC. Its protein product is CATSPGLAGGPYNEQFF.